This T cell receptor beta chain was observed in a study of blood T cells in healthy people across ages. V lost 2 bases to trimming and J lost 0 bases; unmatched junction nucleotides: 6. CDR1 and CDR2 from the germline V gene are MNHEY and SVGEGT. The CDR3 runs 16 residues. Next came a second PCR, run for about 7 to 12 cycles, which used a sample-barcoded 5' primer along with a J-beta primer mix. Paired-end reads containing CDR3 totaled no fewer than 2.5 million for each sample. TCRdb re-analysed the 5' RACE reads in MiXCR, keeping a single row per CDR3 protein. The profile shows over 600,000 distinct CDR3 sequences, more than 35% of them singletons.

The receptor's source is a man older than 75 in good health. The chain recombines TRBV6-2 or TRBV6-3 with TRBJ2-5; 7 nucleotides agree with TRBD2. What was sequenced was blood. CDR3 nucleotide sequence: TGTGCCAGCAGTTACGGGCTGGGACTACACCAAGAGACCCAGTACTTC. Residues: CASSYGLGLHQETQYF.